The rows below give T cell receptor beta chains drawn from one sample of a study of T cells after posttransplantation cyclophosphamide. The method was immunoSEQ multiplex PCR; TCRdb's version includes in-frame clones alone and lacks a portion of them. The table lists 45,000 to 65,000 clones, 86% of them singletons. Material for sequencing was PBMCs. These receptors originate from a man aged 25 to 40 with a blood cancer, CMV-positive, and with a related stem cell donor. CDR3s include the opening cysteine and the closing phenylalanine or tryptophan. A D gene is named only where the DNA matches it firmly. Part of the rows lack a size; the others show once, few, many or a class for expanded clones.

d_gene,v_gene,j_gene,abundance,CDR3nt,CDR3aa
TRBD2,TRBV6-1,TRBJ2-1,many,TGTGCCAGCAGTGAAGCTGGACTAGCGGCGAACAATGAGCAGTTCTTC,CASSEAGLAANNEQFF
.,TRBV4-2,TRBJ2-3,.,TGTGCCAGCAGCCAAGACCAGGGGAAGTACACAGATACGCAGTATTTT,CASSQDQGKYTDTQYF
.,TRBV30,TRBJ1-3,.,TGTGCCTGGAGTGTTCATGGAAACACCATATATTTT,CAWSVHGNTIYF
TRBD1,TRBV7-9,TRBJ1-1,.,TGTGCCAGCAGCCAACAGGGGGCAGAGGTTGAAGCTTTCTTT,CASSQQGAEVEAFF
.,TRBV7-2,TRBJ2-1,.,TGTGCCAGCAGCTTAGCAACCCGAGGGGGGAGGGACTACAATGAGCAGTTCTTC,CASSLATRGGRDYNEQFF
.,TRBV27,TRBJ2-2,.,TGTGCCAGCAGGGGTCAGGGATCGAGCACCGGGGAGCTGTTTTTT,CASRGQGSSTGELFF
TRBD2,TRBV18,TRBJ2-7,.,TGTGCCAGCTCACCCCCTGGACTAGCGGGGGGCCCCTTCTACGAGCAGTACTTC,CASSPPGLAGGPFYEQYF
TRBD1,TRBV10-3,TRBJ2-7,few,TGTGCCACCCGACAGGGGGCTGGCTACGAGCAGTACTTC,CATRQGAGYEQYF
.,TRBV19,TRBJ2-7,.,TGTGCCAGTAGTATAGGAAGGACACTCTCCTACGAGCAGTACTTC,CASSIGRTLSYEQYF
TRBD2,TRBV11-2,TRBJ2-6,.,TGTGCCAGCTCCGGAAAGGGACTAGCGGGTTTCTCTGGGGCCAACGTCCTGACTTTC,CASSGKGLAGFSGANVLTF
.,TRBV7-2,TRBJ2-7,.,TGTGCCAGCAGTTACCGAGGAAGCTCCTACGAGCAGTACTTC,CASSYRGSSYEQYF
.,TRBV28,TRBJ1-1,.,TGTGCCAGCAGTTTTGAGATTGAAGCTTTCTTT,CASSFEIEAFF
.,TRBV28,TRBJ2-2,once,TGTGCCAGCAGTTTTATTCCCGGGGAGACGAACACCGGGGAGCTGTTTTTT,CASSFIPGETNTGELFF
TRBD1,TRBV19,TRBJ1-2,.,TGTGCCAGTAGTGTCCGGACAGGGGGACCTAACTATGGCTACACCTTC,CASSVRTGGPNYGYTF
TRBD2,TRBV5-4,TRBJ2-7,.,TGTGCCAGCGGGGAGGGACTAGCGGGAGGGGAGCAGTACTTC,CASGEGLAGGEQYF
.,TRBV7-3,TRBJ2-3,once,TGTGCCAGCAGCTTAATTGGTCCGGTCCTCAAATCGGGTACAGATACGCAGTATTTT,CASSLIGPVLKSGTDTQYF
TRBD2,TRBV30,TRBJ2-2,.,TGTGCCTCGACCGGGACTAGCACCGGGGAGCTGTTTTTT,CASTGTSTGELFF
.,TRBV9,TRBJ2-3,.,TGTGCCAGCAGCGTAGACTCAGGCATCGGTACGCAGTATTTT,CASSVDSGIGTQYF
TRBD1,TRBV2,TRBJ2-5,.,TGTGCCAGCCTGCGACCGACAGGGGCGGAGACCCAGTACTTC,CASLRPTGAETQYF
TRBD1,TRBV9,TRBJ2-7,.,TGTGCCAGCAGCGTAGGGGTGGGGACAGTCTCCTACGAGCAGTACTTC,CASSVGVGTVSYEQYF
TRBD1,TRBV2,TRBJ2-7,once,TGTGCCATGGGGGACAGGGCGAGCGAGCAGTACTTC,CAMGDRASEQYF